A selection of T cell receptor beta chains follows, all from one sample in a study of T-cell memory formation after mild COVID-19. TCRdb redid the calling of the 5' RACE reads with MiXCR, one entry per CDR3 protein. This sample has 110,000 or so distinct CDR3 sequences, with 22% found just once. The sequencing input was PBMCs or a T cell subset sorted from them (not recorded which). Receptors originate from a man aged 18 to 30 who had mild COVID-19 (a few samples of this study predate the infection). Cell type and time point are not known. Both conserved end residues are part of each CDR3. D genes are given only for firm matches. The listing skips clone size in some rows; elsewhere it reads once, few, many or a size class.

D	V	J	size	length	CDR3	DNA
TRBD2	TRBV4-3	TRBJ2-3	few	16	CASSQDTAGGTDTQYF	TGCGCCAGCAGCCAAGATACCGCGGGGGGCACAGATACGCAGTATTTT
.	TRBV9	TRBJ2-2	few	17	CASSAYRDGTDTGELFF	TGTGCCAGCAGCGCTTACCGGGACGGTACTGATACCGGGGAGCTGTTTTTT
TRBD2	TRBV7-9	TRBJ2-1	.	20	CASTQGRQSGGRNSYNEQFF	TGTGCCAGCACCCAGGGGAGGCAGAGCGGGGGGCGAAACTCCTACAATGAGCAGTTCTTC
TRBD1	TRBV7-9	TRBJ1-4	many	16	CASSLGGTGSNEKLFF	TGTGCCAGCAGCTTAGGAGGGACAGGAAGTAATGAAAAACTGTTTTTT
.	TRBV18	TRBJ2-7	.	16	CASSPPSAGGAYEQYF	TGTGCCAGCTCACCGCCTTCCGCAGGGGGGGCCTACGAGCAGTACTTC
.	TRBV12-3/TRBV12-4	TRBJ2-5	many	14	CASTTGALQETQYF	TGTGCCAGCACCACGGGGGCCCTCCAAGAGACCCAGTACTTC
TRBD2	TRBV20-1	TRBJ2-5	.	14	CSAREFLAGETQYF	TGCAGTGCTAGAGAGTTTCTAGCGGGGGAGACCCAGTACTTC
.	TRBV6-2/TRBV6-3	TRBJ1-2	few	14	CASRNGQSIYGYTF	TGTGCCAGCAGAAACGGACAGAGCATCTATGGCTACACCTTC
.	TRBV3-1	TRBJ2-1	.	19	CASSQDAPRRPSSYNEQFF	TGTGCCAGCAGCCAAGATGCCCCGAGGCGCCCCAGCTCCTACAATGAGCAGTTCTTC
.	TRBV9	TRBJ2-1	.	14	CASSAGDSYNEQFF	TGTGCCAGCAGCGCGGGAGATTCCTACAATGAGCAGTTCTTC
.	TRBV4-1	TRBJ1-2	.	14	CASSQDGQLGGYTF	TGCGCCAGCAGCCAAGACGGACAGCTCGGTGGCTACACCTTC
.	TRBV2	TRBJ2-1	.	11	CASPGGGEQFF	TGTGCCAGCCCGGGGGGCGGTGAGCAGTTCTTC
TRBD1	TRBV6-5	TRBJ2-2	few	20	CASSYPLIPTGTGYTGELFF	TGTGCCAGCAGTTACCCCCTGATCCCTACCGGGACAGGGTACACCGGGGAGCTGTTTTTT
.	TRBV10-3	TRBJ1-5	.	13	CAISEGVYQPQHF	TGTGCCATCAGTGAGGGGGTGTACCAGCCCCAGCATTTT
TRBD1	TRBV7-2	TRBJ2-1	.	14	CASSPRDRAGEQFF	TGTGCCAGCAGCCCCCGGGACAGGGCCGGTGAGCAGTTCTTC
TRBD1	TRBV18	TRBJ1-1	.	16	CASLHHFRGRDTEAFF	TGTGCCAGCTTACACCATTTTAGGGGGCGAGACACTGAAGCTTTCTTT
TRBD1	TRBV7-6	TRBJ2-6	.	17	CASSLGTGVSGANVLTF	TGTGCCAGCAGCTTAGGCACAGGGGTCTCTGGGGCCAACGTCCTGACTTTC
.	TRBV7-9	TRBJ1-1	many	12	CASKATSAEAFF	TGTGCCAGCAAGGCAACATCGGCTGAAGCTTTCTTT
.	TRBV18	TRBJ2-5	.	14	CASSPDPIQETQYF	TGTGCCAGCTCACCAGATCCGATCCAAGAGACCCAGTACTTC
TRBD1	TRBV7-6	TRBJ1-2	.	17	CASSLGGTGPEGYGYTF	TGTGCCAGCAGCTTAGGGGGGACAGGGCCAGAGGGCTATGGCTACACCTTC
.	TRBV6-2/TRBV6-3	TRBJ1-2	.	13	CASRPQMHYGYTF	TGTGCCAGCAGACCTCAGATGCACTATGGCTACACCTTC
TRBD1	TRBV7-9	TRBJ2-3	few	15	CAYYAPQGARGTQYF	TGTGCGTATTATGCGCCCCAGGGGGCGCGTGGTACGCAGTATTTT
TRBD2	TRBV6-5	TRBJ2-5	.	15	CASRPSGGEQETQYF	TGTGCCAGCAGACCTAGCGGGGGGGAGCAAGAGACCCAGTACTTC
TRBD2	TRBV27	TRBJ2-7	.	15	CASSLTSGGFYEQYF	TGTGCCAGCAGTTTGACTAGCGGGGGGTTCTACGAGCAGTACTTC
.	TRBV7-3	TRBJ1-1	few	16	CASSQGVGVMNTEAFF	TGTGCCAGCAGCCAAGGGGTAGGGGTCATGAACACTGAAGCTTTCTTT
.	TRBV11-2	TRBJ2-2	few	15	CASSFLTGIVGELFF	TGTGCCAGCAGCTTTCTCACAGGGATCGTCGGGGAGCTGTTTTTT
.	TRBV4-1	TRBJ2-4	.	15	CASSQRDIAKNIQYF	TGCGCCAGCAGCCAGCGGGACATAGCCAAAAACATTCAGTACTTC
.	TRBV3-1	TRBJ2-1	few	13	CASRPNSYNEQFF	TGTGCCAGCCGGCCTAACTCCTACAATGAGCAGTTCTTC
.	TRBV4-3	TRBJ2-3	many	17	CASSQGRDRRRGDTQYF	TGCGCCAGCAGCCAGGGTAGGGACCGTCGGAGGGGAGATACGCAGTATTTT
TRBD2	TRBV6-5	TRBJ2-5	few	14	CASSRLAGYETQYF	TGTGCCAGCAGCCGACTAGCGGGGTACGAGACCCAGTACTTC
.	TRBV19	TRBJ2-2	few	14	CASRTTGYTGELFF	TGTGCCAGTAGAACGACAGGATACACCGGGGAGCTGTTTTTT
.	TRBV29-1	TRBJ1-2	few	11	CSVRDIYGYTF	TGCAGCGTCCGGGACATCTATGGCTACACCTTC
TRBD2	TRBV7-3	TRBJ2-1	few	15	CASSPRTSDDNEQFF	TGTGCCAGCAGCCCACGAACTAGCGACGACAATGAGCAGTTCTTC
.	TRBV5-5	TRBJ2-5	few	15	CASSPLGQTQETQYF	TGTGCCAGCAGCCCGCTCGGACAAACTCAAGAGACCCAGTACTTC
.	TRBV20-1	TRBJ2-3	.	13	CSAGAPGPDTQYF	TGCAGTGCGGGGGCCCCGGGGCCAGATACGCAGTATTTT
.	TRBV7-9	TRBJ1-5	.	12	CASSSPGRPQHF	TGTGCCAGCAGCTCGCCCGGTCGGCCCCAGCATTTT
TRBD2	TRBV5-1	TRBJ2-7	.	14	CASSPGGGNYEQYF	TGCGCCAGCAGCCCGGGGGGAGGGAACTACGAGCAGTACTTC
.	TRBV5-1	TRBJ2-2	.	14	CASSLGLLTGELFF	TGCGCCAGCAGCCTCGGACTACTCACCGGGGAGCTGTTTTTT
TRBD2	TRBV7-2	TRBJ2-5	few	15	CASSRVPTSVETQYF	TGTGCCAGCAGCCGGGTTCCAACTAGCGTAGAGACCCAGTACTTC
.	TRBV20-1	TRBJ1-3	.	11	CSVSSGNTIYF	TGCAGTGTTTCCTCTGGAAACACCATATATTTT
TRBD2	TRBV7-9	TRBJ2-5	.	16	CASSPEAGGNQETQYF	TGTGCCAGCAGCCCGGAAGCGGGGGGGAATCAAGAGACCCAGTACTTC
.	TRBV4-1	TRBJ2-5	.	14	CASTPGPGGETQYF	TGCGCCAGCACCCCGGGCCCTGGGGGGGAGACCCAGTACTTC
.	TRBV12-3/TRBV12-4	TRBJ1-4	.	16	CASSLTRAAAYEKLFF	TGTGCCAGCAGCCTAACCAGGGCGGCGGCCTATGAAAAACTGTTTTTT
TRBD1	TRBV4-1	TRBJ1-5	.	15	CASSRAGTENQPQHF	TGCGCCAGCAGCCGTGCCGGGACAGAAAATCAGCCCCAGCATTTT
.	TRBV4-1	TRBJ2-1	many	14	CASSPTSGVTEQFF	TGCGCCAGCAGCCCTACTTCAGGGGTCACTGAGCAGTTCTTC
.	TRBV29-1	TRBJ2-2	.	13	CSVERTNTGELFF	TGCAGCGTTGAAAGGACAAACACCGGGGAGCTGTTTTTT
TRBD2	TRBV7-2	TRBJ2-3	few	15	CASAFSGGPTDTQYF	TGTGCCAGCGCTTTCAGCGGGGGGCCCACAGATACGCAGTATTTT
.	TRBV12-3/TRBV12-4	TRBJ2-2	.	15	CASSFVGGPAGELFF	TGTGCCAGCAGTTTCGTCGGGGGGCCCGCCGGGGAGCTGTTTTTT
TRBD2	TRBV6-4	TRBJ2-3	few	15	CASSELAGEIDTQYF	TGTGCCAGCAGTGAGCTAGCGGGGGAGATAGATACGCAGTATTTT
.	TRBV7-9	TRBJ2-5	few	15	CASSFLSLASETQYF	TGTGCCAGCAGCTTTCTCTCGTTGGCCTCAGAGACCCAGTACTTC
TRBD1	TRBV7-6	TRBJ1-1	few	15	CASSPWTGGDTEAFF	TGTGCCAGCAGCCCCTGGACAGGGGGCGACACTGAAGCTTTCTTT
.	TRBV20-1	TRBJ2-7	.	13	CSARGRGPREQYF	TGCAGTGCTAGGGGCAGGGGTCCTCGCGAGCAGTACTTC
.	TRBV6-5	TRBJ1-3	.	17	CASSSTTGYLSGNTIYF	TGTGCCAGCAGTTCGACCACAGGTTACCTCTCTGGAAACACCATATATTTT
TRBD1	TRBV4-1	TRBJ1-2	few	14	CASSQPGQNYGYTF	TGCGCCAGCAGCCAGCCGGGACAGAACTATGGCTACACCTTC